This T cell receptor (beta chain) was documented in a study of CD4 T cell repertoires in COVID-19. Looking at the study overall: CFSE-low cells expanded roughly 10 days with IL-2, then restimulated with other coronavirus spikes.

This clone has only one observation. Its target is unknown. The method was immunoSEQ multiplex PCR; TCRdb's version includes in-frame clones alone and lacks a portion of them. Among about 22,000 clones listed, 87% were seen once. The germline gives CDR1 SGHNT, CDR2 YENEEA. The CDR3 spans 12 residues. The germline V and J ends were trimmed by 1 base and 6 bases, with 6 bases remaining between them. The memory T cells were sequenced right after ex vivo isolation, without culture. Study results and caveats: Between about 6 and 28% of SARS-CoV-2 clonotypes also appeared in SARS-CoV and/or HKU1 spike cultures. Two or all three memory subsets shared several highly expanded SARS-CoV-2-reactive clonotypes.

The source is a human donor who had COVID-19. This specimen was central memory CD4+ T cells from blood, taken before the COVID-19 pandemic. The V gene is TRBV11-3, the J gene TRBJ2-5; D call uncertain. The CDR3 loop reads CASSLGAKTQYF. CDR3 sequence (DNA): TGTGCCAGCAGCTTAGGCGCGAAGACCCAGTACTTC.